A single sample is the source of the 23 T cell receptor beta chains below, sequenced in a study of T cell repertoires in cytomegalovirus infection. TCRdb re-derived calls from the reads in MiXCR, one entry per CDR3 protein. The data hold fewer than 250,000 distinct CDR3 sequences, with roughly 20% observed a single time. The material sequenced was CD8+ T cells from PBMCs. These receptors came from a human donor in good health (CMV status not recorded). Some clones in this sample may be carry-over from other donors' samples.

This clonotype showed up many times. V is TRBV28 and J is TRBJ2-7, with D possibly TRBD1 on 6 matching bases. The CDR3 extends over 13 amino acids. V gave up 3 bases and J gave up 4 bases, with 10 bases separating them. The germline gives CDR1 MDHEN, CDR2 SYDVKM. In nucleotides, the CDR3 is TGTGCCAGCAGTTTGGACAGAGCTTACGAGCAGTACTTC. Translated, it gives CASSLDRAYEQYF.

The chain combines TRBV12-3 or TRBV12-4 with TRBJ1-5; TRBD1 aligns across 7 bases. With V trimmed by 5 bases and J by 2 bases, 0 bases remained unmatched. This CDR3 is 13 amino acids long. The CDR3 sequence: CASSGTGNQPQHF. Here the CDR3 DNA reads TGTGCCAGCAGTGGGACAGGCAATCAGCCCCAGCATTTT.

This clonotype was counted ten times or more. The rearrangement joins TRBV28 to TRBJ2-5; D is possibly TRBD1 (6 bases). Per the germline V gene, CDR1 is MDHEN and CDR2 is SYDVKM. The CDR3 contains 15 residues. Trimming removed 3 bases at V and 1 base at J, with 12 bases between. CDR3 region: CASSLPGTPQETQYF. As DNA, the CDR3 is TGTGCCAGCAGTTTGCCAGGGACACCCCAAGAGACCCAGTACTTC.

The chain is built from TRBV20-1 and TRBJ1-5; the D gene is possibly TRBD1 (5 bases). Germline CDR1 and CDR2: DFQATT and SNEGSKA (reference sequence). The CDR3 length is 14 residues. V lost 6 bases to trimming and J lost 1 base, with 13 bases between them. The CDR3, as DNA: TGCAGTGCCCCGAGGGGTAGAAGCAATCAGCCCCAGCATTTT. Its protein product is CSAPRGRSNQPQHF.

This clonotype occurred many times. The rearrangement joins TRBV4-1 to TRBJ1-1; no firm D call. Germline values: CDR1 MGHRA, CDR2 YSYEKL. The CDR3 loop spans 14 amino acids. Deletions cut 1 base from V and 1 base from J, with 7 bases between. CDR3 bases: TGCGCCAGCAGCCAAGGAATGGCGAACACTGAAGCTTTCTTT. Its protein product is CASSQGMANTEAFF.

The CDR3 DNA is TGCAGTGCTAGAGTAGTTCGGCAGGAACAGGGCTATGGCTACACCTTC. It specifies CSARVVRQEQGYGYTF. This sequence joins TRBV20-1 and TRBJ1-2, with D maybe TRBD1 (6 bases). CDR1 and CDR2 (germline): DFQATT, SNEGSKA (reference sequence). V lost 1 base and J 4 bases, leaving 19 bases between the germline ends. The length of the CDR3 is 16 residues.

This clonotype was observed a handful of times. The chain links TRBV4-1 to TRBJ1-2; the D is unclear. V was trimmed by 1 base and J by 8 bases, leaving 8 bases between them. From germline, CDR1 is MGHRA and CDR2 YSYEKL. The CDR3 extends over 12 amino acids. This CDR3 reads CASSQAQAGYTF. For the CDR3, the DNA is TGCGCCAGCAGCCAAGCCCAGGCAGGCTACACCTTC.

The V call is TRBV2, the J call TRBJ2-4; D possibly corresponds to TRBD2 (5 bases). This CDR3 contains 16 residues. V dropped 6 bases and J dropped 0 bases, with 15 bases sitting between them. Germline V CDR1 and CDR2: SNHLY, FYNNEI. The CDR3 sequence is CASRGVSDLAKNIQYF. CDR3 coding DNA: TGTGCCAGCAGGGGAGTTAGTGACCTAGCCAAAAACATTCAGTACTTC. Full variable domain (rest looked up from reference TRBV2 and TRBJ2-4): EPEVTQTPSHQVTQMGQEVILRCVPISNHLYFYWYRQILGQKVEFLVSFYNNEISEKSEIFDDQFSVERPDGSNFTLKIRSTKLEDSAMYFCASRGVSDLAKNIQYFGAGTRLSVL.

At least ten counts were recorded for this clonotype. The V call is TRBV7-2, the J call TRBJ1-4; TRBD1 agrees at 7 bases. From germline, CDR1 is SGHTA and CDR2 FQGNSA. The CDR3 has 17 amino acids. V was clipped by 0 bases and J by 0 bases; unmatched bases: 4. The CDR3 DNA reads TGTGCCAGCAGCTTAGCGGGTACAGGGGCAACTAATGAAAAACTGTTTTTT. It codes for CASSLAGTGATNEKLFF.

This clonotype was seen ten or more times. The V and J genes are TRBV7-6 and TRBJ2-3; D might be TRBD2 (6 bases). Germline V gene data show CDR1 as SGHVS and CDR2 as FNYEAQ. Deletions cut 1 base from V and 2 bases from J, with 7 bases between. CDR3 length: 14 amino acids. The CDR3 sequence is CASSLGGVTDTQYF. The CDR3 coding sequence is TGTGCCAGCAGCTTAGGGGGGGTCACAGATACGCAGTATTTT.

This clonotype was found a few times. The chain uses TRBV27 and TRBJ2-1, with 12 bases that match TRBD2. The CDR3 extends over 16 amino acids. V lost 3 bases to trimming and J lost 7 bases; unmatched junction nucleotides: 7. The germline gives CDR1 MNHEY, CDR2 SMNVEV (reference sequence). This CDR3 reads CASSLASGGAENEQFF. The CDR3 DNA sequence: TGTGCCAGCAGTTTGGCTAGCGGGGGGGCTGAAAATGAGCAGTTCTTC.

This clonotype occurred once. The chain links TRBV12-3 or TRBV12-4 to TRBJ2-1; 8 bases are shared with TRBD2. The V segment lost 2 bases and the J segment 4 bases; nucleotides outside the gene matches: 4. This CDR3 region has 15 residues. DNA of the CDR3: TGTGCCAGCAGTTTATTAAGCGGGGGTTACAATGAGCAGTTCTTC. Translating it yields CASSLLSGGYNEQFF.

This clonotype was observed a few times. V and J are TRBV19 and TRBJ2-3; D may be TRBD1 or TRBD2 (6 bases each). V was clipped by 10 bases and J by 7 bases, with 21 bases between them. There are 14 residues in the CDR3. In germline, CDR1 is LNHDA, CDR2 SQIVND (reference sequence). CDR3 loop: CATEGGPTLYTQYF. For the CDR3, the DNA is TGTGCCACCGAAGGGGGGCCGACTCTATATACGCAGTATTTT.

A few counts support this clonotype. The chain employs TRBV7-6 and TRBJ2-7; the match to TRBD1 covers 11 bases. V lost 4 bases, J lost 4 bases, and 9 bases stayed unmatched. Germline CDR1 SGHVS, CDR2 FNYEAQ. The CDR3 length is 16 residues. The DNA of the CDR3 is TGTGCCAGCAGCTCCCGGGGACAGGGGGTCTTATACGAGCAGTACTTC. Translated: CASSSRGQGVLYEQYF. Supplemented by reference TRBV7-6 and TRBJ2-7, the full variable domain reads GAGVSQSPRYKVTKRGQDVALRCDPISGHVSLYWYRQALGQGPEFLTYFNYEAQQDKSGLPNDRFSAERPEGSISTLTIQRTEQRDSAMYRCASSSRGQGVLYEQYFGPGTRLTVT.

The V gene is TRBV20-1, the J gene TRBJ2-4; D perhaps matches TRBD1 (5 bases). This CDR3 comprises 14 residues. Germline V gene sequence: CDR1 DFQATT, CDR2 SNEGSKA (reference sequence). Trimming removed 0 bases from V and 9 bases from J, with 15 bases in between. The CDR3: CSARDGAGLSIQYF. In DNA form, the CDR3 reads TGCAGTGCTAGAGATGGGGCAGGGTTGAGCATTCAGTACTTC.

This clonotype was detected only a few times. The rearrangement links TRBV2 to TRBJ1-1, with D perhaps TRBD1 (6 bases). This CDR3 spans 13 amino acids. V was clipped by 4 bases and J by 7 bases, with 13 bases between them. Germline V CDR1 and CDR2: SNHLY, FYNNEI. CDR3 sequence reads: CASSGGQVLEAFF. CDR3 bases: TGTGCCAGCAGTGGGGGGCAGGTGCTTGAAGCTTTCTTT.

This clonotype was seen only once. The chain uses TRBV15 and TRBJ2-2; possibly TRBD1 or TRBD2 for D (5 bases each). The V and J ends lost 2 bases and 9 bases respectively, with 19 bases between them. CDR3 length: 16 amino acids. From germline, CDR1 is LNHNV and CDR2 YYDKDF (reference sequence). The DNA of the CDR3 is TGTGCCACCAGCAGACACCCCTCGGGGCAAAGCAGGGAGCTGTTTTTT. This sequence encodes CATSRHPSGQSRELFF.

This clonotype was seen repeatedly, ten times or more. This rearrangement joins TRBV7-2 to TRBJ2-5; D is uncertain. The V and J ends lost 6 bases and 5 bases respectively, with 10 bases between them. Germline values: CDR1 SGHTA, CDR2 FQGNSA. The CDR3 covers 12 residues. DNA of the CDR3: TGTGCCAGCAGGGAAGGGCAGGAGACCCAGTACTTC. Translated, it gives CASREGQETQYF.

This clonotype was observed a few times. V gene TRBV29-1 combines with J gene TRBJ2-7; D is ambiguous. The CDR3 sequence is 13 residues long. Germline V lookup: CDR1 SQVTM, CDR2 ANQGSEA. Between the trimmed V and J ends, which lost 6 bases and 1 base, there was a span of 13 bases. The CDR3 loop is CSVTLRWSYEQYF. DNA of the CDR3: TGCAGCGTAACTCTGAGGTGGTCCTACGAGCAGTACTTC.

The rearrangement joins TRBV28 to TRBJ1-1; a weak D match, TRBD1 (6 bases). This CDR3 spans 14 amino acids. The germline V gene has CDR1 MDHEN and CDR2 SYDVKM. The ends were cut back, 3 bases at V and 4 bases at J, with 12 bases in the middle. The CDR3: CASSFTGMGTEAFF. Written as DNA, the CDR3 is TGTGCCAGCAGTTTCACAGGGATGGGCACTGAAGCTTTCTTT.

The CDR3 is CASSLGTGGLAEAFF. In DNA, the CDR3 is TGTGCCAGCAGCTTAGGGACAGGGGGCCTCGCTGAAGCTTTCTTT. The chain uses TRBV11-2 and TRBJ1-1, with 11 bases matching TRBD1. The CDR3 totals 15 residues. Germline V lookup: CDR1 SGHAT, CDR2 FQNNGV. The V and J ends lost 1 base and 6 bases, in that order; junction bases with no gene match: 4.

CDR3: CASTTDSFYGYTF. DNA of the CDR3: TGTGCCAGCACTACGGATAGTTTCTATGGCTACACCTTC. This chain uses TRBV28 with TRBJ1-2; D not certain. V was pared by 7 bases and J by 4 bases, with 13 bases between. The CDR3 totals 13 residues. Germline-derived CDR1 and CDR2 are MDHEN and SYDVKM.

The V call is TRBV6-1, the J call TRBJ1-5; no clear D. Germline CDR1 reads MNHNS; CDR2 reads SASEGT. This CDR3 contains 13 residues. The germline V and J ends were trimmed by 4 bases and 6 bases, with 10 bases remaining between them. As DNA, the CDR3 is TGTGCCAGCAGTGCGGCTGGCGGTCAGCCCCAGCATTTT. Translation gives CASSAAGGQPQHF.